The present TCR beta chain was sequenced within a study of T cell clusters in autoimmune cytopenias. TRB was amplified from roughly 250 ng of peripheral blood genomic DNA per sample. TRB was amplified by touch-down multiplex PCR, primer pools A and B combined. TCRdb reprocessed the multiplex PCR reads and stores each CDR3 protein as one record, lacking DNA. The sample holds roughly 5,000 distinct CDR3 sequences. From germline, CDR1 is MNHEY and CDR2 SVGEGT. The CDR3 contains 14 residues. In addition, the sample was reused for a study of T cell repertoires in aging, cancer and after chemotherapy.

The source material was peripheral blood. The clonotype originates from a human donor in good health. The chain couples TRBV6-2 or TRBV6-3 to TRBJ1-1; lacking DNA, the TRBD1 call made by TCRdb goes unchecked. The CDR3 here is CASCPGGLDTEAFF.